What follows describes a single TCR beta chain. As yet, its antigen is unknown. The CDR3 runs 16 residues. CDR1 and CDR2 from the germline V gene are MNHEY and SMNVEV (reference sequence). V dropped 5 bases and J dropped 6; count of bases not matched to a gene: 11. The sample is drawn from a study of T-cell reconstitution after alpha-beta-depleted transplantation in children. Whole-study findings and limits: From newly produced T cells came most of the T-cell counts and diversity one year after transplant. There were reportedly several hundred expanded graft clones from which alpha-beta T cells came about two months after transplant.

Unique molecular identifiers tagged the TCRbeta library. TCRdb re-called the PCR reads with MiXCR, one entry per CDR3 protein. The sample records 700,000 to 950,000 distinct CDR3 sequences, about 15% being singletons. The chain links TRBV27 to TRBJ1-2; 11 bases fit TRBD1. The source was PBMCs, mostly from graft donor cells, collected 360 days after TCRalphabeta/CD19-depleted stem cell transplant. The TCR sequence derives from a male patient aged 5 to 17 who had a stem cell transplant for acute lymphoblastic leukemia, so the T cells may come from the graft donor. This CDR3 is CASSNYGQGARNGYTF. In DNA, the CDR3 is TGTGCCAGCAGTAACTATGGACAGGGGGCGAGGAATGGCTACACCTTC.